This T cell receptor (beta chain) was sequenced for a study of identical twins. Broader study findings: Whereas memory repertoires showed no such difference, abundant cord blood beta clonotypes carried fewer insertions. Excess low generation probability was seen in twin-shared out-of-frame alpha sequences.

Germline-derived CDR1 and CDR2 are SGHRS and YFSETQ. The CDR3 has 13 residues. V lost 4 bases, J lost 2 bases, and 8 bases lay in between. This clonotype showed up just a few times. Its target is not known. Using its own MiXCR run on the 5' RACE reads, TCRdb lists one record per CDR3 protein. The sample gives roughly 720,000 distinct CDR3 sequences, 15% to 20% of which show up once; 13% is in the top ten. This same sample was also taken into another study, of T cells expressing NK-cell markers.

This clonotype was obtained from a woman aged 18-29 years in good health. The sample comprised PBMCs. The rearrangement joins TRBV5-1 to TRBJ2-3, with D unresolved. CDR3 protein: CASSGVPTDTQYF. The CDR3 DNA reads TGCGCCAGCAGCGGAGTACCCACAGATACGCAGTATTTT.